Listed here are 10 T cell receptor beta chains from one sample, sequenced in a study of vaccination and CD4 T cells after COVID-19. Cultured CD4+ T cell DNA underwent sequencing with the Oncomine TCR Beta short-read assay. Each CDR3 protein gets one entry after TCRdb re-called the PCR reads with MiXCR. The data contain 20,000 to 25,000 distinct CDR3 sequences, roughly 71% of them singletons. These receptors have no known antigen. Treatment specified: roughly 10-day PBMC culture with coronavirus spike peptide pools or control peptides (ViraFEST assay). Material: CD4+ T cells from blood, cultured in vitro, obtained after SARS-CoV-2 vaccination. Receptors originate from a human donor who received a COVID-19 vaccine.

The chain uses TRBV5-1 and TRBJ2-1; weak D call: TRBD1 (6 bases). The CDR3 runs to 14 residues. CDR1 and CDR2 (germline): SGHRS, YFSETQ. The ends were cut back, 3 bases at V and 3 bases at J, with 10 bases in the middle. In nucleotides, the CDR3 is TGCGCCAGCAGCTCTGACAGGAGCTACAATGAGCAGTTCTTC. This codes for CASSSDRSYNEQFF.

V is TRBV2 and J is TRBJ2-7, with D possibly being TRBD1 (6 bases). V dropped 6 bases and J dropped 0 bases, with 15 bases sitting between them. CDR3 length: 15 amino acids. Germline values: CDR1 SNHLY, CDR2 FYNNEI. Here the CDR3 reads CASRPPRGSSYEQYF. CDR3 DNA: TGTGCCAGCAGGCCCCCAAGGGGGAGCTCCTACGAGCAGTACTTC.

The J gene is TRBJ1-1, the V gene TRBV7-9, with 8 bases that match TRBD1. The V gene end was trimmed by 2 bases and the J gene end by 5 bases; junction bases not matched to a gene: 1. This CDR3 comprises 13 residues. Germline-derived CDR1 and CDR2 are SEHNR and FQNEAQ (reference sequence). The CDR3 sequence is CASSLRQGTEAFF. In nucleotides, the CDR3 is TGTGCCAGCAGCTTAAGACAGGGGACTGAAGCTTTCTTT.

The J gene is TRBJ2-5, the V gene TRBV20-1; D is unclear. The germline V and J ends were trimmed by 0 bases and 0 bases, with 8 bases remaining between them. The CDR3 has 14 residues. From germline, CDR1 is DFQATT and CDR2 SNEGSKA (reference sequence). CDR3 coding DNA: TGCAGTGCTAGAGATGAAGAGTACCAAGAGACCCAGTACTTC. It is translated as CSARDEEYQETQYF.

This clonotype appeared a few times. This sequence joins TRBV20-1 and TRBJ2-2, with TRBD2 identical over 8 bases. V shed 5 bases and J 7 bases; nucleotides not matched to a gene: 6. This CDR3 region has 13 residues. Per the germline V gene, CDR1 is DFQATT and CDR2 is SNEGSKA (reference sequence). CDR3 nucleotide sequence: TGCAGTGCTTCGCACACTAGCGGCGGGGAGCTGTTTTTT. Protein sequence: CSASHTSGGELFF.

This clonotype was found a few times. This chain joins TRBV20-1 and TRBJ1-2; tentatively, D is TRBD1 (6 bases). The CDR3 loop spans 15 amino acids. Germline-derived CDR1 and CDR2 are DFQATT and SNEGSKA (reference sequence). V was pared by 3 bases and J by 1 base, with 15 bases between. CDR3 coding DNA: TGCAGTGCTAGGGGTGGAGGGGGACTTAACTATGGCTACACCTTC. As protein: CSARGGGGLNYGYTF.

The genes are TRBV6-4 and TRBJ2-2; possible D gene TRBD2, 6 bases. The V end lost 5 bases, the J end lost 1 base, and 14 bases lay between the germline ends. This CDR3 is 16 amino acids long. The germline V gene has CDR1 MRHNA and CDR2 SNTAGT. The DNA of the CDR3 is TGTGCCAGCAGTAGGAGGGCAGGAGGGAACACCGGGGAGCTGTTTTTT. Protein product: CASSRRAGGNTGELFF.

The chain links TRBV30 to TRBJ2-5, with 12 bases fitting TRBD1. The V and J ends lost 2 bases and 7 bases, in that order; junction bases with no gene match: 11. This CDR3 is built from 16 residues. Germline CDR1 reads GTSNPN; CDR2 reads SVGIG (reference sequence). This CDR3 reads CAWSTAGTGGAGTQYF. CDR3 coding DNA: TGTGCCTGGAGTACCGCCGGGACAGGGGGCGCCGGGACCCAGTACTTC.

V and J are TRBV10-3 and TRBJ2-5, with D perhaps matching TRBD1 or TRBD2 (6 bases each). Between the trimmed V and J ends, which lost 6 bases and 0 bases, there was a span of 14 bases. This CDR3 spans 15 amino acids. Germline assignment: CDR1 ENHRY and CDR2 SYGVKD. The CDR3: CAIRERGGNQETQYF. For the CDR3, the DNA is TGTGCCATCAGAGAGCGAGGGGGGAACCAAGAGACCCAGTACTTC.

This chain connects TRBV20-1 to TRBJ1-6, with TRBD1 matching 8 bases. The CDR3 is 15 amino acids. Germline CDR1 reads DFQATT; CDR2 reads SNEGSKA (reference sequence). Losses at the gene ends were 6 bases for V and 4 bases for J; bases not matched to a gene: 8. The CDR3 nucleotides are TGCAGTGCGTACGGAGGGACAGGATATAATTCACCCCTCCACTTT. Encoded protein: CSAYGGTGYNSPLHF.